A single sample gave rise to the 6 T cell receptor beta chains below, sequenced in a study of a mutant IDH1 vaccine in newly diagnosed glioma (dated by TCRdb to about 2021). No cognate antigen is known for these TCRs. Preparation of the library involved the immunoSEQ multiplex PCR assay. TCRdb mirrors the immuneACCESS table, restricted to in-frame sequences. Some clones are absent from its copies; in checked studies, under half trace to an unresolved V gene, and the reason for the others is unknown. The sample table holds 60,000 or so clones, of which about nine tenths were seen once. The top ten hold 1.9% of the sample. In the paper's terms, the time point label means: week 11, during vaccination. A 20-mer mutant IDH1 peptide at 300 micrograms in Montanide made up each vaccine dose, which was injected subcutaneously together with topical imiquimod. Source: PBMCs, taken from a glioma patient whose treatment included an IDH1 peptide vaccine. The receptors here all came from a man aged 40-49 years with glioma.

The V gene is TRBV6-5, the J gene TRBJ1-6; D unresolved. The CDR3 extends over 12 amino acids. Germline V gives CDR1 MNHEY, CDR2 SVGAGI. V was pared by 8 bases and J by 2 bases, with 4 bases between. CDR3 region: CASRTYNSPLHF. Written as DNA, the CDR3 is TGTGCCAGCCGGACCTATAATTCACCCCTCCACTTT.

The CDR3 nucleotides are TGTGCCAGCAGCTTGAATGGGGGGCCTTACCGCTACAATGAGCAGTTCTTC. Its translation is CASSLNGGPYRYNEQFF. V usage is TRBV11-2 and J usage is TRBJ2-1; perhaps D is TRBD1 or TRBD2 (6 bases each). The CDR3 is 17 amino acids. CDR1 and CDR2 (germline): SGHAT, FQNNGV. Trimming cost V 3 bases and J 3 bases, with 18 bases left between them.

The V gene is TRBV6-4, the J gene TRBJ1-2, with 9 bases that match TRBD1. This CDR3 comprises 15 residues. CDR1 MRHNA and CDR2 SNTAGT come from the germline V gene. V shed 8 bases and J 6 bases; nucleotides not matched to a gene: 13. In nucleotides, the CDR3 is TGTGCCAGCCTTATCTTGGACAGGACAGGGGATGGCTACACCTTC. Protein product: CASLILDRTGDGYTF.

The chain joins TRBV12-5 to TRBJ2-5; D assignment may be TRBD1 or TRBD2 (6 bases each). Germline V gives CDR1 LGHNT, CDR2 FRNRAP. The V end lost 3 bases, the J end lost 1 base, and 9 bases lay between the germline ends. The CDR3 is made up of 14 amino acids. The CDR3 is CASGLGGTQETQYF. The CDR3 DNA sequence: TGTGCTAGTGGTTTAGGGGGGACCCAAGAGACCCAGTACTTC.

This clone is medium-sized (0.01 to 0.1%) within its sample. This chain links TRBV14 with TRBJ1-4; 8 nucleotides agree with TRBD1. CDR1 and CDR2 from the germline V gene are SGHDN and FVKESK. The CDR3 is 16 residues long. Trimming at V came to 1 base and at J to 6 bases, leaving 7 bases not matched to a gene. The CDR3 spells CASSQGAGGYHEKLFF. DNA of the CDR3: TGTGCCAGCAGCCAAGGGGCAGGGGGCTATCATGAAAAACTGTTTTTT.

On this clone itself: Germline and junction disagree at one end, which may indicate a read error. The rearrangement uses TRBV7-7 and TRBJ2-2; D unresolved. The germline V gene has CDR1 SSHAT and CDR2 FNYEAQ (reference sequence). This CDR3 has 15 amino acids. The CDR3 sequence is CASSPLDWVTGELFF. The CDR3 nucleotides read TGTGCTAGCAGCCCCCTGGATTGGGTAACCGGGGAGCTGTTTTTT. Drawing the rest from reference TRBV7-7 and TRBJ2-2, the complete variable domain is GAGVSQSPRYKVTKRGQDVTLRCDPISSHATLYWYQQALGQGPEFLTYFNYEAQPDKSGLPSDRFSAERPEGSISTLTIQRTEQRDSAMYRCASSPLDWVTGELFFGEGSRLTVL.